This T cell receptor beta chain was found in a study of control samples from healthy donors and cancer patients. Sequencing was performed with immunoSEQ multiplex PCR; in TCRdb, only in-frame clones are kept and a portion is missing. The table has under 65,000 clones, 80% to 95% seen once. The CDR3 sequence is 17 residues long. Germline CDR1 reads SGDLS; CDR2 reads YYNGEE. V lost 1 base to trimming and J lost 6 bases, with 20 bases between them. This clonotype was obtained from a man younger than 45 with colorectal cancer. This chain links TRBV9 with TRBJ2-1; D uncertain. The sample was PBMCs. The DNA of the CDR3 is TGTGCCAGCAGCGTATCCCGGACGGGCGGTGCTGGCAATGAGCAGTTCTTC. Protein product: CASSVSRTGGAGNEQFF.